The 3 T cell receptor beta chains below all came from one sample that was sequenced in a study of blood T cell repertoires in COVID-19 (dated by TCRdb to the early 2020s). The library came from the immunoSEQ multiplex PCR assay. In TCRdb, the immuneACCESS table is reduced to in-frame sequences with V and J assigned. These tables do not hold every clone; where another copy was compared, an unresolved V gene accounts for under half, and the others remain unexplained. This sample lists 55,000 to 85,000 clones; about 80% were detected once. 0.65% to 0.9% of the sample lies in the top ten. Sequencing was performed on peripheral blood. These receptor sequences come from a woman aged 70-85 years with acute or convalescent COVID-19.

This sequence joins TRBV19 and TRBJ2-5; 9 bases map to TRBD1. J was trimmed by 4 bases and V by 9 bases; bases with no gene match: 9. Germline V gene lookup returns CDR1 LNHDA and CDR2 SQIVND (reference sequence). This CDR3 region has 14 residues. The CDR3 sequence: CASVGQGRGETQYF. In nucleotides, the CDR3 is TGTGCCAGCGTTGGACAGGGGAGAGGAGAGACCCAGTACTTC.

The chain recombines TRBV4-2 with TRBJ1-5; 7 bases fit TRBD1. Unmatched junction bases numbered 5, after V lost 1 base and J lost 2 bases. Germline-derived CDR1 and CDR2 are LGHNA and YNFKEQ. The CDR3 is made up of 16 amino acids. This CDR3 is CASSQGIDRGNQPQHF. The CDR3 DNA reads TGTGCCAGCAGCCAAGGCATCGACAGGGGCAATCAGCCCCAGCATTTT.

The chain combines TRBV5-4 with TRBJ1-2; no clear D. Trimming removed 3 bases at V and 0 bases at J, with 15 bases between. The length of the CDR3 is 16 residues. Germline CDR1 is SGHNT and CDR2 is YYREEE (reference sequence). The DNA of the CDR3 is TGTGCCAGCAGCTCCCTTATCGACGGGGCTAACTATGGCTACACCTTC. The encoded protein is CASSSLIDGANYGYTF.